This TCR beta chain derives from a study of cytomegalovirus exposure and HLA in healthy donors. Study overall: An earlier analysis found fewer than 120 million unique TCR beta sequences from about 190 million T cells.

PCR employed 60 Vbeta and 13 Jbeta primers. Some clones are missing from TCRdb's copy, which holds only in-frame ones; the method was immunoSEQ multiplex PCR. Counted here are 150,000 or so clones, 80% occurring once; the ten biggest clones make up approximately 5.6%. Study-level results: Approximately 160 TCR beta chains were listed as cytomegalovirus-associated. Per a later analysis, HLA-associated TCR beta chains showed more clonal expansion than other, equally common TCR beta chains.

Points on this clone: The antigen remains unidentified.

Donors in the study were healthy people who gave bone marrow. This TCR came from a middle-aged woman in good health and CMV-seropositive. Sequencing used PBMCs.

CDR3 sequence reads: CASRGALGELFF. The DNA for the CDR3 is TGTGCCAGCCGGGGAGCTTTAGGGGAGCTGTTTTTT. This rearrangement joins TRBV7-3 to TRBJ2-2; D is perhaps TRBD2 (5 bases). Germline V gene sequence: CDR1 SGHTA, CDR2 FQGTGA. This CDR3 region has 12 residues. V was clipped by 8 bases and J by 8 bases, with 12 bases between them.